Listed below are T cell receptor beta chains from one sample, sequenced in a study of blood T cell repertoires in COVID-19. Measured with immunoSEQ multiplex PCR; TCRdb has only the in-frame clones, and not every one. The data hold a few hundred thousand clones, with over 75% observed a single time. Sequenced input: PBMCs or T cells enriched from blood (not recorded which). The receptors were sampled from a woman aged 40 to 55 with acute COVID-19. Both conserved end residues are part of each CDR3. The D gene is left open where the match is weak. Expanded clones are given a class, and other clones once, few, many or no size at all.

clone_size d_call j_call v_call cdr3_aa cdr3_nt
- - TRBJ1-5 TRBV2 CASSGALGRNQPQHF TGTGCCAGCAGTGGGGCCCTCGGTCGCAATCAGCCCCAGCATTTT
- - TRBJ1-4 TRBV28 CASSPSTRNEKLFF TGTGCCAGCAGTCCCTCGACACGAAACGAAAAACTGTTTTTT
- - TRBJ1-2 TRBV5-4 CASSLRRQGFGYTF TGTGCCAGCAGCTTGCGTCGGCAGGGGTTTGGCTACACCTTC
- - TRBJ1-4 TRBV28 CASSISGIGNEKLFF TGTGCCAGCAGTATCTCAGGGATTGGTAATGAAAAACTGTTTTTT
- TRBD2 TRBJ2-5 TRBV5-1 CASSFRTSSETQYF TGCGCCAGCAGCTTTCGGACTAGCTCGGAGACCCAGTACTTC
- - TRBJ1-1 TRBV5-1 CASSLPGGTEAFF TGCGCCAGCAGCCTCCCGGGGGGCACTGAAGCTTTCTTT
- - TRBJ2-7 TRBV16 CASSQSTRGEQYF TGTGCCAGCAGCCAATCTACCAGGGGCGAGCAGTACTTC
- - TRBJ2-7 TRBV5-4 CASSFHVAEGYEQYF TGTGCCAGCAGCTTCCACGTAGCGGAAGGGTACGAGCAGTACTTC
- - TRBJ1-1 TRBV19 CASSMLRAEAFF TGTGCCAGTAGTATGTTGAGGGCTGAAGCTTTCTTT
- - TRBJ1-3 TRBV6-6 CASSYSPSSGNTIYF TGTGCCAGCAGTTACTCTCCGAGCTCTGGAAACACCATATATTTT
- - TRBJ2-2 TRBV2 CASRLTKTVTGELFF TGTGCCAGCAGATTAACTAAGACAGTCACCGGGGAGCTGTTTTTT
- - TRBJ1-1 TRBV29-1 CSVRTGTTNTEAFF TGCAGCGTTAGGACCGGGACAACAAACACTGAAGCTTTCTTT
once TRBD1 TRBJ2-2 TRBV5-1 CASSYLNGTVILSGELFF TGCGCCAGCAGCTATTTAAACGGGACAGTGATTTTAAGCGGGGAGCTGTTTTTT
- TRBD2 TRBJ2-5 TRBV10-2 CASTRGLAGEETQYF TGCGCCAGCACCCGCGGGCTAGCGGGGGAAGAGACCCAGTACTTC
- TRBD1 TRBJ1-2 TRBV7-2 CASSLSTSQGSGYTF TGTGCCAGCAGCTTATCGACATCACAGGGGAGCGGCTACACCTTC
once TRBD1 TRBJ1-1 TRBV5-4 CASSSFGTVTEAFF TGTGCCAGCAGCTCCTTTGGGACAGTGACTGAAGCTTTCTTT
- - TRBJ2-1 TRBV3-1/TRBV3-2 CASSLEWEQFF TGTGCCAGCAGTCTCGAGTGGGAGCAGTTCTTC